These 17 T cell receptor beta chains originate from one sample sequenced in a study of tumor-infiltrating lymphocytes in primary liver carcinoma. Starting material of about 0.45 ug total RNA yielded TCR beta cDNA via a constant-region primer. ARM-PCR, slightly modified, supplied the TCR beta libraries through three nested multiplex PCR rounds. For about 11 cycles apiece, the opening two PCR rounds ran with TRBV1-TRBV30 forward primers and a C-beta reverse primer. MiXCR, run by TCRdb on the multiplex PCR reads, gives a single entry per CDR3 protein. Of more than 30,000 distinct CDR3 sequences listed, more than 60% are singletons. Starting material for RNA and DNA co-extraction consisted of roughly 19-31 mg of unsorted bulk tissue. What was sequenced was tumor-adjacent normal liver tissue. These receptors all come from a man aged 40-49 years with primary liver carcinoma and hepatitis B virus infection.

For this clonotype: An end of the junction differs from the germline gene, which may be a read error. The V gene is TRBV6-5, the J gene TRBJ2-7; D gene ambiguous. The germline gives CDR1 MNHEY, CDR2 SVGAGI. The CDR3 runs 11 residues. CDR3 protein: CGSSSGREHYF. The CDR3, as DNA: TGTGGCAGCAGTTCGGGTCGCGAGCACTACTTC.

The chain joins TRBV6-6 to TRBJ1-5; D not resolved. Germline CDR1 and CDR2: MNHNY and SVGAGI (reference sequence). Trimming shortened V by 6 bases and J by 5 bases, and 17 bases separated the two germline ends. There are 15 residues in the CDR3. The CDR3 region is CASSSSWRSYQPQHF. The CDR3 coding sequence is TGTGCCAGCAGCAGTAGCTGGAGGAGCTATCAGCCCCAGCATTTT.

Details on this clonotype: At one boundary the junction diverges from the germline segment, which might be a read error. V usage is TRBV11-2 and J usage is TRBJ2-5; D gene unclear. Germline V gives CDR1 SGHAT, CDR2 FQNNGV. The CDR3 is 15 residues long. CDR3 in amino acids: CGSSPVGLVPETQYF. DNA for the CDR3: TGTGGCAGCAGCCCCGTCGGGCTAGTTCCAGAGACGCAGTACTTC. Full variable domain (rest looked up from reference TRBV11-2 and TRBJ2-5): EAGVAQSPRYKIIEKRQSVAFWCNPISGHATLYWYQQILGQGPKLLIQFQNNGVVDDSQLPKDRFSAERLKGVDSTLKIQPAKLEDSAVYLCGSSPVGLVPETQYFGPGTRLLVL.

Regarding this clonotype: One end of the junction fails to match germline, which may point to a read error. This chain links TRBV5-1 with TRBJ2-1; 12 bases are a match to TRBD2. Germline CDR1 SGHRS, CDR2 YFSETQ. The CDR3 has 15 amino acids. The CDR3 reads CASSAGLAGNNDQFF. As DNA, the CDR3 is TGCGCCAGCAGCGCTGGACTAGCGGGGAACAATGATCAGTTCTTC.

On this clonotype: At one of its ends the junction is not consistent with the germline gene, which may arise from a read error. The chain is built from TRBV6-1 and TRBJ1-5; TRBD1 matches at 9 bases. Germline lookup yields CDR1 MNHNS and CDR2 SASEGT. The CDR3 is made up of 14 amino acids. The CDR3 nucleotides read TGTACCAGCAGTATACAGGGGGCCACTCAGCGCCAGCATTTT. Translation: CTSSIQGATQRQHF.

At least ten counts were recorded for this clonotype. The chain links TRBV11-2 to TRBJ1-3; D gene unclear. With 2 bases removed from V and 0 bases from J, the gap between germline ends came to 14 bases. The germline CDR1 and CDR2 sequences are SGHAT and FQNNGV. The CDR3 spans 17 residues. CDR3 in DNA: TGTGCCAGCAGCTTAAACGGCTGGGAACTCTCTGGAAACACCATATATTTT. This encodes CASSLNGWELSGNTIYF.

Note on this clonotype: One end of the junction fails to match germline, which may point to a read error. V usage is TRBV7-9 and J usage is TRBJ1-3; D gene ambiguous. CDR1 is SEHNR and CDR2 is FQNEAQ in the germline V gene (reference sequence). This CDR3 has 16 residues. The CDR3 DNA reads TGTGTCAGCAGCCCAGAGGCGGGCCCCTCTGGAAACACCATATATTTC. It specifies CVSSPEAGPSGNTIYF.

As to this clonotype: At one end the junction does not follow the germline gene, possibly because of a read error. This chain joins TRBV6-4 and TRBJ2-4; D might be TRBD2 (6 bases). The CDR3 loop spans 15 amino acids. Germline CDR1 MRHNA, CDR2 SNTAGT. The CDR3 sequence is CASTRGAGRRNIEYF. DNA for the CDR3: TGTGCCAGCACTAGAGGGGCAGGGAGGAGGAACATTGAGTACTTC.

About this clonotype itself: A read error may account for a junction end that differs from germline. The chain recombines TRBV6-2 or TRBV6-3 with TRBJ2-5, with D possibly being TRBD1 (5 bases). The CDR3 has 14 residues. CDR1 and CDR2 (germline): MNHEY, SVGEGT. CDR3 in DNA: TGTGCCACCAGTTCACGGACAATTATGGAGACCCAGTACTTC. Translating it yields CATSSRTIMETQYF.

The table lists this clonotype with a few counts. A single base separates this from a much larger clone, so it may be a read error. The rearrangement joins TRBV28 to TRBJ1-5; D gene ambiguous. This CDR3 is built from 14 residues. Germline V CDR1 and CDR2: MDHEN, SYDVKM. Deletions cut 5 bases from V and 7 bases from J, with 15 bases between. Here the CDR3 reads CASSRRRATQPQHF. The CDR3 DNA follows: TGTGCCAGCAGTCGGAGAAGGGCTACGCAGCCCCAGCATTTT.

The gene calls are TRBV5-1 and TRBJ2-1, with unresolved D. From germline, CDR1 is SGHRS and CDR2 YFSETQ. The CDR3 has 13 amino acids. CDR3 region: CVNSSVQDNEQFF. The CDR3 DNA follows: TGCGTCAACAGCTCAGTCCAAGACAATGAGCAGTTCTTC. Full variable domain (outside the CDR3, taken from reference TRBV5-1 and TRBJ2-1): KAGVTQTPRYLIKTRGQQVTLSCSPISGHRSVSWYQQTPGQGLQFLFEYFSETQRNKGNFPGRFSGRQFSNSRSEMNVSTLELGDSALYLCVNSSVQDNEQFFGPGTRLTVL.

The CDR3 region has the DNA TGTGCCAGTATCGGACTAGTTGTGGGCGAGCAGTACTTC. Its translation: CASIGLVVGEQYF. The chain uses TRBV6-5 and TRBJ2-7; 7 positions match TRBD2. V lost 9 bases to trimming and J lost 6 bases; unmatched junction nucleotides: 11. The CDR3 length is 13 residues. Germline V gene lookup returns CDR1 MNHEY and CDR2 SVGAGI.

This clonotype was counted only a few times. A much larger clone differs from this one at a single base, so this may be a read error. This CDR3 is missing its conserved last phenylalanine or tryptophan, likely due to a read error. The chain combines TRBV6-4 with TRBJ1-1; D unresolved. Germline CDR1 MRHNA, CDR2 SNTAGT. Trimming removed 0 bases from V and 1 base from J, with 3 bases in between. This CDR3 region has 13 residues. CDR3 loop: CASSDSGNTEAFS. CDR3 bases: TGTGCCAGCAGTGACTCAGGGAACACTGAAGCTTTCTCT.

A word on this clonotype: The CDR3 does not close with the conserved phenylalanine or tryptophan, likely indicating a read error. This chain connects TRBV5-1 to TRBJ2-3; D remains unclear. Germline values: CDR1 SGHRS, CDR2 YFSETQ. The CDR3 loop spans 13 amino acids. The CDR3 is CASSSGRTDTQYI. CDR3 nucleotides: TGCGCCAGCAGTTCAGGACGCACAGACACGCAGTATATT.

This clonotype was recorded many times. The chain recombines TRBV6-1 with TRBJ1-5, with D possibly being TRBD1 (5 bases). V was pared by 6 bases and J by 5 bases, with 11 bases between. The CDR3 covers 13 residues. Germline CDR1 is MNHNS and CDR2 is SASEGT. CDR3 protein: CASSDGDDQPQHF. The CDR3, as DNA: TGTGCCAGCAGCGACGGGGACGATCAGCCCCAGCATTTT.

The chain uses TRBV5-4 and TRBJ2-1, with D maybe TRBD2 (6 bases). The germline gives CDR1 SGHNT, CDR2 YYREEE (reference sequence). V was pared by 3 bases and J by 9 bases, with 22 bases between. This CDR3 has 16 residues. CDR3 DNA: TGTGCCAGCAGCTCCCAAACTAACGGGAGCGCTCTTGAGCAGTTCTTC. This gives the protein CASSSQTNGSALEQFF.

This clonotype was seen a handful of times. This chain uses TRBV4-3 with TRBJ2-1, with 7 bases matching TRBD2. The CDR3 is 15 amino acids. The germline gives CDR1 LGHNA, CDR2 YSLEER. V lost 4 bases, J lost 10 bases, and 13 bases stayed unmatched. The CDR3 is CASSPGGAVGSEQFF. CDR3 coding DNA: TGCGCCAGCAGCCCGGGAGGCGCGGTAGGGTCGGAGCAGTTCTTC.